Described below is a single TCR beta chain sequence and its context. Its antigen is not identified. The V gene's germline CDR1 is MDHEN and CDR2 SYDVKM. The CDR3 spans 15 residues. TCRdb re-called the 5' RACE reads; one entry per CDR3 protein, DNA not given. The sample has under 350,000 distinct CDR3 sequences, and its top ten clones hold about 5%. The data belong to a study of monozygotic twins with inflammatory bowel disease. Study outcomes and limitations: Using the inverse Simpson index, IBD patients had lower TCRbeta diversity than healthy co-twins. A distinction between different T cell subtypes was not possible.

V usage is TRBV28 and J usage is TRBJ2-1. Sample: blood. The TCR sequence derives from a human donor with ulcerative colitis or Crohn's disease, or a healthy co-twin of an affected twin (not recorded which). The CDR3 reads CASSFAGSSYNEQFF.